What follows are 19 T cell receptor beta chains derived from one specimen sequenced in a study of T cell repertoires in cytomegalovirus infection. MiXCR was run by TCRdb on the reads, yielding one entry per CDR3 protein. The table lists 100,000 to 150,000 distinct CDR3 sequences, 8.8% of them singletons, with around a tenth in the top ten. The sequenced sample was PBMCs. All receptors derive from a human donor in good health (CMV status not recorded). Some clones in this sample may be carry-over from other donors' samples.

This clonotype occurred many times. This chain connects TRBV7-2 to TRBJ2-1; 10 nucleotides match TRBD1. CDR3 size: 17 residues. Germline values: CDR1 SGHTA, CDR2 FQGNSA. The V and J ends lost 5 bases and 6 bases, in that order; junction bases with no gene match: 13. In DNA, the CDR3 is TGTGCCAGCAGCCCCGGAGGCGGGACAGGGGTTCGCAATGAGCAGTTCTTC. Protein: CASSPGGGTGVRNEQFF.

This clonotype was found many times. At one end the junction does not follow the germline gene, possibly because of a read error. The chain carries TRBV7-2 and TRBJ1-1, with 10 bases identical to TRBD1. Germline values: CDR1 SGHTA, CDR2 FQGNSA. The length of the CDR3 is 14 residues. CDR3 sequence (DNA): TGTGCTAGCAAAGTACGGGACAGGGGAACTGAAGCTTTCTTT. Translation: CASKVRDRGTEAFF.

This clonotype was picked up many times. V is TRBV19 and J is TRBJ1-4; D possibly corresponds to TRBD1 (6 bases). V was clipped by 6 bases and J by 3 bases, with 11 bases between them. The V gene's germline CDR1 is LNHDA and CDR2 SQIVND (reference sequence). This CDR3 contains 14 residues. In DNA form, the CDR3 reads TGTGCCAGTAGGAAAGGGGGACCTAATGAAAAACTGTTTTTT. Its protein is CASRKGGPNEKLFF. Using reference TRBV19 and TRBJ1-4 for the parts outside the CDR3, the full variable domain is DGGITQSPKYLFRKEGQNVTLSCEQNLNHDAMYWYRQDPGQGLRLIYYSQIVNDFQKGDIAEGYSVSREKKESFPLTVTSAQKNPTAFYLCASRKGGPNEKLFFGSGTQLSVL.

This clonotype was recorded at least ten times. The V call is TRBV29-1, the J call TRBJ1-1; no clear D gene. The CDR3 has 10 residues. CDR1 SQVTM and CDR2 ANQGSEA come from the germline V gene. V shed 4 bases and J shed 8 bases, with 8 bases lying between them. CDR3 loop: CSVGGQEAFF. CDR3 bases: TGCAGCGTTGGTGGCCAGGAAGCTTTCTTT.

This clonotype was counted only a few times. V gene TRBV20-1 combines with J gene TRBJ1-3; 8 nucleotides match TRBD1. The junction had 7 bases not matched to a gene; V was cut back by 3 bases and J by 0 bases. Germline V gene sequence: CDR1 DFQATT, CDR2 SNEGSKA (reference sequence). The CDR3 length is 16 residues. The CDR3 region has the DNA TGCAGTGCTAGTCAGAGCAGGGGGCTCTCTGGAAACACCATATATTTT. Encoded protein: CSASQSRGLSGNTIYF.

This clonotype was seen at least ten times. The rearrangement joins TRBV5-4 to TRBJ2-2; D remains ambiguous. The V end lost 2 bases, the J end lost 4 bases, and 3 bases lay between the germline ends. This CDR3 comprises 12 residues. CDR1 SGHNT and CDR2 YYREEE come from the germline V gene (reference sequence). CDR3 bases: TGTGCCAGCAGCTTAATCACCGGGGAGCTGTTTTTT. This codes for CASSLITGELFF.

This clonotype was seen ten or more times. This chain links TRBV3-1 with TRBJ2-3; no definite D call. Germline CDR1 LGHDT, CDR2 YNNKEL (reference sequence). The CDR3 is 15 residues long. The V and J ends lost 1 base and 2 bases respectively, with 10 bases between them. In nucleotides, the CDR3 is TGTGCCAGCAGCCAAGTTGGTGTGGCCACAGATACGCAGTATTTT. This sequence encodes CASSQVGVATDTQYF.

This clonotype was detected many times. CDR3 loop: CASSTGHPNTEAFF. In DNA, the CDR3 is TGTGCCAGCAGCACGGGACACCCGAACACTGAAGCTTTCTTT. The chain links TRBV7-8 to TRBJ1-1; possible D gene TRBD1, 6 bases. The CDR3 is made up of 14 amino acids. V gave up 5 bases and J gave up 1 base, with 11 bases separating them. CDR1 is SGHVS and CDR2 is FQNEAQ in the germline V gene.

This sequence joins TRBV20-1 and TRBJ2-4, with 13 bases identical to TRBD2. Germline CDR1 reads DFQATT; CDR2 reads SNEGSKA (reference sequence). The length of the CDR3 is 17 residues. The V gene end was trimmed by 0 bases and the J gene end by 7 bases; junction bases not matched to a gene: 9. This CDR3 reads CSARDRTSGGTSNIQYF. As DNA, the CDR3 is TGCAGTGCTAGAGATAGGACTAGCGGGGGCACTTCGAACATTCAGTACTTC.

The chain is built from TRBV5-6 and TRBJ2-3; perhaps TRBD1 as D (6 bases). V was trimmed by 4 bases and J by 4 bases, leaving 13 bases between them. The CDR3 extends over 14 amino acids. The germline CDR1 and CDR2 sequences are SGHDT and YYEEEE. CDR3 sequence: CASSLDRRADTQYF. CDR3 sequence (DNA): TGTGCCAGCAGCCTGGACAGAAGGGCAGATACGCAGTATTTT.

Ten or more counts support this clonotype. The chain carries TRBV7-6 and TRBJ1-1; 7 bases map to TRBD1. CDR3 length: 15 amino acids. Trimming removed 5 bases from V and 0 bases from J; junction bases left unmatched: 6. Germline V CDR1 and CDR2: SGHVS, FNYEAQ. The CDR3: CASSPAGGMNTEAFF. The CDR3 nucleotides are TGTGCCAGCAGCCCTGCAGGGGGAATGAACACTGAAGCTTTCTTT.

This clonotype was picked up many times. The rearrangement links TRBV7-2 to TRBJ1-2; no firm D call. CDR1 and CDR2 (germline): SGHTA, FQGNSA. Trimming left V 1 base short and J 0 bases short, with 12 bases between. The CDR3 consists of 16 residues. CDR3 in DNA: TGTGCCAGCAGCTTAGGAGGGTCTTTTTCTAACTATGGCTACACCTTC. This sequence encodes CASSLGGSFSNYGYTF.

The rearrangement joins TRBV30 to TRBJ2-1; D is uncertain. The CDR3 is made up of 10 amino acids. Trimming left V 0 bases short and J 10 bases short, with 4 bases between. Germline loops: CDR1 GTSNPN, CDR2 SVGIG (reference sequence). This chain's CDR3 is CAWSVYEQFF. In DNA, the CDR3 is TGTGCCTGGAGTGTATACGAGCAGTTCTTC.

In this sample, this clonotype turned up many times. The chain employs TRBV7-2 and TRBJ1-2; D gene unclear. The V gene's germline CDR1 is SGHTA and CDR2 FQGNSA. Between the trimmed V and J ends, which lost 3 bases and 4 bases, there was a span of 9 bases. The CDR3 sequence is 13 residues long. Here the CDR3 reads CASSFASLYGYTF. Here the CDR3 DNA reads TGTGCCAGCAGCTTCGCCTCCCTCTATGGCTACACCTTC.

Ten or more counts support this clonotype. V and J are TRBV12-3 or TRBV12-4 and TRBJ1-4, with D unresolved. The CDR3 consists of 15 residues. V was trimmed by 5 bases and J by 2 bases, leaving 12 bases between them. CDR3 protein: CASSRKGGTNEKLFF. CDR3 sequence (DNA): TGTGCCAGCAGTCGTAAGGGAGGGACTAATGAAAAACTGTTTTTT.

This clonotype was detected ten times or more. The rearrangement uses TRBV7-2 and TRBJ1-5; D uncertain. This CDR3 is 13 amino acids long. Germline CDR1 reads SGHTA; CDR2 reads FQGNSA. V was cut by 5 bases and J by 5 bases, with 10 bases left in between. This chain's CDR3 is CASSPVLDQPQHF. As DNA, the CDR3 is TGTGCCAGCAGCCCAGTCTTAGATCAGCCCCAGCATTTT.

This clonotype has a count of ten or more. This chain uses TRBV19 with TRBJ2-2; tentatively, D is TRBD2 (6 bases). Trimming removed 8 bases at V and 4 bases at J, with 8 bases between. Germline CDR1 and CDR2: LNHDA and SQIVND (reference sequence). The CDR3 is 12 residues long. CDR3 in amino acids: CASGGVTGELFF. DNA of the CDR3: TGTGCCAGTGGAGGGGTCACCGGGGAGCTGTTTTTT.

The chain has TRBV2 and TRBJ2-3; D gene uncertain. The CDR3 consists of 13 residues. V was clipped by 6 bases and J by 3 bases, with 10 bases between them. Germline values: CDR1 SNHLY, CDR2 FYNNEI. Written as DNA, the CDR3 is TGTGCCAGCAGGTATGAGTCGACAGATACGCAGTATTTT. Encoded protein: CASRYESTDTQYF.

This clonotype was counted between two and nine times. CDR3 in amino acids: CASRSGTSNEKLFF. The CDR3 nucleotides are TGTGCCAGCAGGTCCGGGACCTCTAATGAAAAACTGTTTTTT. The J gene is TRBJ1-4, the V gene TRBV12-3 or TRBV12-4; D possibly corresponds to TRBD1 (5 bases). Deletions cut 6 bases from V and 3 bases from J, with 11 bases between. This CDR3 spans 14 amino acids.